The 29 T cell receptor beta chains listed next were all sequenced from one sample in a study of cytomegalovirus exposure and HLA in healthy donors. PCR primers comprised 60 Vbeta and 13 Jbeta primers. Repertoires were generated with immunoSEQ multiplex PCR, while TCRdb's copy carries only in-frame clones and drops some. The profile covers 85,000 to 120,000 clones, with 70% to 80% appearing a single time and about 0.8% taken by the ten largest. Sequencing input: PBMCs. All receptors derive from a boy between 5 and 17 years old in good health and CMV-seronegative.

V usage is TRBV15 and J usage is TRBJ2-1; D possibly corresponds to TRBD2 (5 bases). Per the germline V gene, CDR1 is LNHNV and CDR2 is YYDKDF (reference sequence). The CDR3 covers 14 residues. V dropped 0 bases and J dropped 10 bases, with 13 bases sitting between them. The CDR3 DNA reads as TGTGCCACCAGCAGAGATTTAGCGACCCCCGAGCAGTTCTTC. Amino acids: CATSRDLATPEQFF.

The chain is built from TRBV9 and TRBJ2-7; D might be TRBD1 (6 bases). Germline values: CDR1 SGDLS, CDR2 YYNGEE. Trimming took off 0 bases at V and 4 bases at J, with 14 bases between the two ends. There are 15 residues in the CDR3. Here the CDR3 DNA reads TGTGCCAGCAGCGTAGCTCCAGGGGACCAATACGAGCAGTACTTC. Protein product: CASSVAPGDQYEQYF.

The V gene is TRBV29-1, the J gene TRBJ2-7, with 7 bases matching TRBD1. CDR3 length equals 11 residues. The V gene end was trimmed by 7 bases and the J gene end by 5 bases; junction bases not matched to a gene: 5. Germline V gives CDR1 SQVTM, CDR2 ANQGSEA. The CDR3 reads CSGRTGDEQYF. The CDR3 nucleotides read TGCAGCGGGCGCACAGGGGACGAGCAGTACTTC.

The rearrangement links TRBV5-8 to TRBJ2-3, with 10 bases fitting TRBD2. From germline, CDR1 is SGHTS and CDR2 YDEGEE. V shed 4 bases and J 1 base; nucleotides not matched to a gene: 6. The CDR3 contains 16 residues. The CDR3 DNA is TGTGCCAGCAGCACCCCCCTAGCGGGGGGCACAGATACGCAGTATTTT. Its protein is CASSTPLAGGTDTQYF. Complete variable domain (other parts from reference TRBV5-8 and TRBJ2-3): EAGVTQSPTHLIKTRGQQATLRCSPISGHTSVYWYQQALGLGLQFLLWYDEGEERNRGNFPPRFSGRQFPNYSSELNVNALELEDSALYLCASSTPLAGGTDTQYFGPGTRLTVL.

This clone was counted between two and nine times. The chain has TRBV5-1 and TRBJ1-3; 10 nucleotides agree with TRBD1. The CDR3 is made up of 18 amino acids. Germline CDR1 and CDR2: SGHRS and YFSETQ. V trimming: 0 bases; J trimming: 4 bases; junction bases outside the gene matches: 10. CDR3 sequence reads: CASSLARLDRGSGNTIYF. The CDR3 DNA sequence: TGCGCCAGCAGCTTGGCTCGCCTGGACAGGGGGTCAGGAAACACCATATATTTT. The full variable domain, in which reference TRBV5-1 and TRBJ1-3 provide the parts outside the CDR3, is KAGVTQTPRYLIKTRGQQVTLSCSPISGHRSVSWYQQTPGQGLQFLFEYFSETQRNKGNFPGRFSGRQFSNSRSEMNVSTLELGDSALYLCASSLARLDRGSGNTIYFGEGSWLTVV.

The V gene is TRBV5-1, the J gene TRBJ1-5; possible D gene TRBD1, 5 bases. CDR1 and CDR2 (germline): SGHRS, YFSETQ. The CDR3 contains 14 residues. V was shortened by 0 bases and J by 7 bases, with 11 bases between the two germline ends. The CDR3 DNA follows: TGCGCCAGCAGCTTGGGGGCAGGGCTGCAGCCCCAGCATTTT. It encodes CASSLGAGLQPQHF.

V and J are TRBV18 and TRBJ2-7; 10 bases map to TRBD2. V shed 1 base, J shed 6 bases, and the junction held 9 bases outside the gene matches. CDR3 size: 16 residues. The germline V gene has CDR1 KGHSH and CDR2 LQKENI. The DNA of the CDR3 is TGTGCCAGCTCACCACGGTCCCTTATAGCGGGAGGCGAGCAGTACTTC. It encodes CASSPRSLIAGGEQYF. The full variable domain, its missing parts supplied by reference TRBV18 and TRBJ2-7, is NAGVMQNPRHLVRRRGQEARLRCSPMKGHSHVYWYRQLPEEGLKFMVYLQKENIIDESGMPKERFSAEFPKEGPSILRIQQVVRGDSAAYFCASSPRSLIAGGEQYFGPGTRLTVT.

In DNA form, the CDR3 reads TGTGCCAGTAGGACGTGGAGCGGGAACATTCAGTACTTC. Amino acid sequence: CASRTWSGNIQYF. The chain recombines TRBV19 with TRBJ2-4; D perhaps matches TRBD2 (6 bases). Trimming removed 6 bases at V and 7 bases at J, with 13 bases between. The CDR3 length is 13 residues. Germline CDR1 is LNHDA and CDR2 is SQIVND (reference sequence).

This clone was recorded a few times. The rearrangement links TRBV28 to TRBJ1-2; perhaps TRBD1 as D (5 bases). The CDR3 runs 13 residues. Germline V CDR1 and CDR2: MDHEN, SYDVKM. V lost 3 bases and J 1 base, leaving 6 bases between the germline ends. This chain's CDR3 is CASSFDSNYGYTF. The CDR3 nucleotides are TGTGCCAGCAGTTTTGACAGTAACTATGGCTACACCTTC.

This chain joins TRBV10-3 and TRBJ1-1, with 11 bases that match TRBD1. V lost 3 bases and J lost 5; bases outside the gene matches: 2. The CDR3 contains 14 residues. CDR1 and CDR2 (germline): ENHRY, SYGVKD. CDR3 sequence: CAISDGTGGTEAFF. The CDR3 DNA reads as TGTGCCATCAGTGATGGGACAGGGGGGACTGAAGCTTTCTTT.

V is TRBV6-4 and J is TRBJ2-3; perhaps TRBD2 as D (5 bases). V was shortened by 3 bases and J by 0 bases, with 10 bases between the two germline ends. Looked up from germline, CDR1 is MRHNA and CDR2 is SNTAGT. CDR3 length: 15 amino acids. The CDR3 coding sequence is TGTGCCAGCAGTGAGCAAGCGGCTAGCACAGATACGCAGTATTTT. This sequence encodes CASSEQAASTDTQYF.

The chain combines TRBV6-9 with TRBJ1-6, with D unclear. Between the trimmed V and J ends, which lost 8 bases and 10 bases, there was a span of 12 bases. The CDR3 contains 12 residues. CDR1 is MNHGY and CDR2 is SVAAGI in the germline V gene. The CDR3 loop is CASENPHSPLHF. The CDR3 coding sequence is TGTGCCAGCGAGAACCCCCACTCACCCCTCCACTTT.

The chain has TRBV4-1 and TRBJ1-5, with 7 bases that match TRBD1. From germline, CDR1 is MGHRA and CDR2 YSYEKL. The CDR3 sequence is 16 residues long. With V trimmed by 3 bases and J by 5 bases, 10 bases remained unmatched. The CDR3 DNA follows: TGCGCCAGCAGCCACCGCCCAGGGGGACCAGATCAGCCCCAGCATTTT. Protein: CASSHRPGGPDQPQHF.

CDR3 nucleotides: TGTGCCAGCAGTTCCGGTGGTCAGGACAATCAGCCCCAGCATTTT. Translating it yields CASSSGGQDNQPQHF. V usage is TRBV28 and J usage is TRBJ1-5; D not resolved. The ends were cut back, 4 bases at V and 3 bases at J, with 13 bases in the middle. CDR1 and CDR2 (germline): MDHEN, SYDVKM. The CDR3 is 15 residues long.

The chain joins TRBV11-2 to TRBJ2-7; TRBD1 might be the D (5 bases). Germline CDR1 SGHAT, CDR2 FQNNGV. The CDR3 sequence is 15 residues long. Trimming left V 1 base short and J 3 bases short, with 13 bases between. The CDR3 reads CASSLVWGRSYEQYF. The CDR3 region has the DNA TGTGCCAGCAGCTTAGTGTGGGGCAGAAGCTACGAGCAGTACTTC.

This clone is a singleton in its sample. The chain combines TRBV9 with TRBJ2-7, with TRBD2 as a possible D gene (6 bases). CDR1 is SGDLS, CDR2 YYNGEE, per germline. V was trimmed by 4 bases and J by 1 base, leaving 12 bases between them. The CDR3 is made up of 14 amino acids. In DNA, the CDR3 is TGTGCCAGCAGCAGCGGCGGGACGTCCTACGAGCAGTACTTC. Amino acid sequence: CASSSGGTSYEQYF. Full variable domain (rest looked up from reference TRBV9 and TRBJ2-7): DSGVTQTPKHLITATGQRVTLRCSPRSGDLSVYWYQQSLDQGLQFLIQYYNGEERAKGNILERFSAQQFPDLHSELNLSSLELGDSALYFCASSSGGTSYEQYFGPGTRLTVT.

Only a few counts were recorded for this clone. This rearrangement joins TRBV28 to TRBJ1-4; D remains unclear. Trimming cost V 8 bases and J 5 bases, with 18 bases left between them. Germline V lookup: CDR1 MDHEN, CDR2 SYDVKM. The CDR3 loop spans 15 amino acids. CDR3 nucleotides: TGTGCCAGCCGACTCCCCCCGCCGTCCAATGAAAAACTGTTTTTT. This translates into CASRLPPPSNEKLFF.

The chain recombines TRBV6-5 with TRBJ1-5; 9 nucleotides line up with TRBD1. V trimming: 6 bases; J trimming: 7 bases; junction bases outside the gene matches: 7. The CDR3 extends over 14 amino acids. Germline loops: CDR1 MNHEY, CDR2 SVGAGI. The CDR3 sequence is CASRRKTGGQPQHF. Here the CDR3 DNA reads TGTGCCAGCAGGCGTAAGACAGGGGGACAGCCCCAGCATTTT.

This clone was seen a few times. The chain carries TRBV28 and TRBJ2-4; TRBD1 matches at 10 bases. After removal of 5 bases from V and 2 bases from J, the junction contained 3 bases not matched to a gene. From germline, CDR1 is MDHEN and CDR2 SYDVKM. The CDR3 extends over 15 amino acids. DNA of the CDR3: TGTGCCAGCAGTCAGGGACAGGGGACCAAAAACATTCAGTACTTC. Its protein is CASSQGQGTKNIQYF.

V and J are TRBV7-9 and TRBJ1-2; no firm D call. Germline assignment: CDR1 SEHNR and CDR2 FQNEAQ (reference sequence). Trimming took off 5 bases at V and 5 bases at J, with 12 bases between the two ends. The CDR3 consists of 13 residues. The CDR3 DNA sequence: TGTGCCAGCAGCCGCACAGACAAATATGGCTACACCTTC. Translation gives CASSRTDKYGYTF. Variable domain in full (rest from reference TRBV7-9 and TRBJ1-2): DTGVSQNPRHKITKRGQNVTFRCDPISEHNRLYWYRQTLGQGPEFLTYFQNEAQLEKSRLLSDRFSAERPKGSFSTLEIQRTEQGDSAMYLCASSRTDKYGYTFGSGTRLTVV.

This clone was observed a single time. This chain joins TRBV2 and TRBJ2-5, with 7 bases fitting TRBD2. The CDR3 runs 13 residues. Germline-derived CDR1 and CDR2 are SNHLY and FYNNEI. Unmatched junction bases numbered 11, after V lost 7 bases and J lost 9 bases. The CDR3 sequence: CASTYTREQAQYF. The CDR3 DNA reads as TGTGCCAGCACCTACACGCGGGAGCAGGCCCAGTACTTC.

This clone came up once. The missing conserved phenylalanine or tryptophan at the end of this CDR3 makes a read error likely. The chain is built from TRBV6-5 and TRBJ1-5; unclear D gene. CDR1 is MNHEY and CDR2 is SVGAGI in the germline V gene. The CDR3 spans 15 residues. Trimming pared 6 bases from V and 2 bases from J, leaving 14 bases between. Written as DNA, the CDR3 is TGTGCCAGCAGCCCCCGGGGAGAGGGCAATCAGCCCCAGCATGTT. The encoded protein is CASSPRGEGNQPQHV.

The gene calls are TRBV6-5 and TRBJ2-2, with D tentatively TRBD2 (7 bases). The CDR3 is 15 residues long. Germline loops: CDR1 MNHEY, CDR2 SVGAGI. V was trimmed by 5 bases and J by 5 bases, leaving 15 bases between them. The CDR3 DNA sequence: TGTGCCAGCAGTGGTGGGGGGGCGATGACCGGGGAGCTGTTTTTT. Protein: CASSGGGAMTGELFF.

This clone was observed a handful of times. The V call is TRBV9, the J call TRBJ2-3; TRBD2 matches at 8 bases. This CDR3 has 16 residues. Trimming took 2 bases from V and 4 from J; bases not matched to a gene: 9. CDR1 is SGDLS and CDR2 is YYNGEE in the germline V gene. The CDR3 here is CASSVLFGGGSDTQYF. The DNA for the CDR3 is TGTGCCAGCAGCGTCCTGTTCGGCGGGGGGTCAGATACGCAGTATTTT.

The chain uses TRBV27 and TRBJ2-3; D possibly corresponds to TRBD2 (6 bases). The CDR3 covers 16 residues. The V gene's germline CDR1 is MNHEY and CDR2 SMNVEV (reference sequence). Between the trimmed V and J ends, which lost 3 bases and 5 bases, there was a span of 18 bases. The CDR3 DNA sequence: TGTGCCAGCAGTTTCAACCCGATGACTAGTAGAGATACGCAGTATTTT. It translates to CASSFNPMTSRDTQYF.

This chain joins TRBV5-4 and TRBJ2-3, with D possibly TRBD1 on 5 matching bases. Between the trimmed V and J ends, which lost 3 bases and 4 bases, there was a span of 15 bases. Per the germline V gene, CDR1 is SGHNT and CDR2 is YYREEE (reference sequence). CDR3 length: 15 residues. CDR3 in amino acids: CASSSGFLGPDTQYF. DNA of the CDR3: TGTGCCAGCAGCTCAGGGTTTCTTGGCCCAGATACGCAGTATTTT.

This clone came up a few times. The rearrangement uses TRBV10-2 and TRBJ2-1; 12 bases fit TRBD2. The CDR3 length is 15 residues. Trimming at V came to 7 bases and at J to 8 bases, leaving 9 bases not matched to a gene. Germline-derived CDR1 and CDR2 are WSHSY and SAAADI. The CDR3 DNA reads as TGCGCCAGCATTCAAGGACTAGCGGGATCTGATGAGCAGTTCTTC. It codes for CASIQGLAGSDEQFF.

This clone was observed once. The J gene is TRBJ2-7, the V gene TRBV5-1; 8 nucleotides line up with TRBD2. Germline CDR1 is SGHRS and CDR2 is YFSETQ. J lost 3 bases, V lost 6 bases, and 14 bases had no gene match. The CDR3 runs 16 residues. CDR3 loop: CASTWSTGTRGYEQYF. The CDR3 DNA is TGCGCCAGCACCTGGTCCACCGGGACTAGAGGCTACGAGCAGTACTTC.

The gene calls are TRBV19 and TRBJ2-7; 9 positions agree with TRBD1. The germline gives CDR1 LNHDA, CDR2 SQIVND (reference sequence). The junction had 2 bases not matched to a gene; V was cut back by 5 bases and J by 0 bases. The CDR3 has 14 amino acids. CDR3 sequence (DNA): TGTGCCAGTAGTCGGGACAGGGACTCCTACGAGCAGTACTTC. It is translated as CASSRDRDSYEQYF.